One TCR beta chain is described in this entry. This clone was recorded once. Its antigen is not yet known. No much larger clone is present one base from it, and per-base qualities are unavailable. Trimmed from V: 4 bases; trimmed from J: 0 bases; junction bases lacking a gene match: 6. Spanning cysteine to phenylalanine, the CDR3 consists of 16 amino acids. CDR3 DNA is the only sequence kept; it has 48 bases, read in frame from the first base. The library relied on the immunoSEQ multiplex PCR assay. TCRdb re-hosts the immuneACCESS table, in-frame sequences only. Its copies lack some clones; in the studies checked, an unresolved V gene accounts for under half of them, and the cause for the rest is not known. Across this sample there are approximately 65,000 clones, with around 92% seen only once. The ten largest clones take up about 2.9% of the sample. The data originate from a study of T cells after somatic rescue of genetic block (dated by TCRdb to 2018 to 2021). Regarding the complete study: What the study looked at was long-term robustness, specifically in a T-cell system that came about through somatic rescue of a genetic block in T-cell development.

The rearranged chain carries TRBV5-3 and TRBJ2-1; TRBD1 lines up with 8 middle nucleotides. TRBV5-3 is an ORF; its function is uncertain. This clonotype was obtained from a man aged 35-49 years. Sample: peripheral blood mononuclear cells (PBMCs). This receptor has the CDR3 CARSPATGDSYNEQFF. The DNA reads as follows: TGTGCCAGAAGCCCCGCGACAGGGGACTCCTACAATGAGCAGTTCTTC.